A selection of T cell receptor beta chains follows, all from one sample in a study of CD4+ T cells in melanoma. The table came from immunoSEQ multiplex PCR; TCRdb's copy has only in-frame clones and leaves some out. The sample contains approximately 7,400 clones, 45% to 60% of which appear only once. Sequenced sample: cells from a culture (not recorded whether cultured in vitro). These receptors were collected from a human donor with melanoma. CDR3s include the opening cysteine and the closing phenylalanine or tryptophan. D genes are given only for firm matches. The listing skips clone size in some rows; elsewhere it reads once, few, many or a size class.

TRBV5-1	NA	NA	TRBJ2-5	CASSLSERAQYF	TGCGCCAGCAGCTTGTCCGAAAGAGCCCAGTACTTC
TRBV19	few	NA	TRBJ1-6	CASSKRQANSPLHF	TGTGCCAGTAGCAAAAGACAGGCAAATTCACCCCTCCACTTT
TRBV2	NA	NA	TRBJ1-4	CASSGDIEKLFF	TGTGCCAGCAGTGGCGATATAGAAAAACTGTTTTTT
TRBV1	NA	NA	TRBJ1-5	CTSSQEEWAGGILKDQPQHF	NA
TRBV4-2	NA	NA	TRBJ2-7	CASSQESWGFRASYEQYF	TGTGCCAGCAGCCAAGAGTCGTGGGGGTTCCGGGCCTCCTACGAGCAGTACTTC
TRBV4-1	NA	NA	TRBJ1-5	CASSQDEGGNQPQHF	TGCGCCAGCAGCCAAGATGAGGGGGGTAATCAGCCCCAGCATTTT
TRBV30	NA	TRBD1	TRBJ1-2	CAWSLNAGTEGYGYTF	TGTGCCTGGAGTCTCAACGCCGGGACAGAGGGTTATGGCTACACCTTC
TRBV7-3	NA	NA	TRBJ1-5	CASSLDRMQPQHF	TGTGCCAGCAGCCTCGACAGGATGCAGCCCCAGCATTTT
TRBV2	NA	NA	TRBJ2-5	CASSVGGASETQYF	TGTGCCAGCAGTGTAGGGGGGGCCAGCGAGACCCAGTACTTC
TRBV27	large	NA	TRBJ1-4	CASSLFSREKLFF	TGTGCCAGCAGTTTATTTTCCCGGGAAAAACTGTTTTTT
TRBV6-6	few	NA	TRBJ2-3	CASSAGTLSTDTQYF	TGTGCCAGCAGTGCCGGGACCCTTAGCACAGATACGCAGTATTTT
TRBV5-1	NA	NA	TRBJ2-1	CASSPTHSPYNEQFF	TGCGCCAGCAGTCCGACCCACAGCCCTTACAATGAGCAGTTCTTC
TRBV6-5	NA	NA	TRBJ1-2	CASKESFRGHYGYTF	TGTGCCAGCAAGGAAAGCTTTAGGGGCCACTATGGCTACACCTTC
TRBV7-7	few	TRBD1	TRBJ2-2	CASSLTGSTGELFF	TGTGCTAGCAGCCTGACAGGGTCCACCGGGGAGCTGTTTTTT
TRBV4-1	NA	TRBD2	TRBJ2-2	CASSQVLAKNTGELFF	TGCGCCAGCAGCCAAGTACTAGCGAAGAACACCGGGGAGCTGTTTTTT
TRBV6-6	NA	NA	TRBJ1-1	CASSYSEVTEAFF	TGTGCCAGCAGTTACTCGGAAGTCACTGAAGCTTTCTTT
TRBV6-5	NA	NA	TRBJ1-2	CASSIRDGGYGYTF	TGTGCCAGCAGTATCCGGGACGGGGGTTATGGCTACACCTTC
TRBV6-5	NA	NA	TRBJ1-6	CASSYSGGNSPLHF	TGTGCCAGCAGTTACTCAGGGGGGAATTCACCCCTCCACTTT
TRBV6-1	NA	TRBD1	TRBJ2-7	CASVAGGSYEQYF	TGTGCCAGCGTCGCAGGGGGCTCCTACGAGCAGTACTTC
TRBV5-1	NA	TRBD2	TRBJ2-3	CASSRGGYTDTQYF	TGCGCCAGCAGCCGGGGGGGCTACACAGATACGCAGTATTTT
TRBV4-1	few	NA	TRBJ1-5	CASSQGAGGHSNQPQHF	TGCGCCAGCAGCCAAGGGGCGGGGGGGCATAGCAATCAGCCCCAGCATTTT
TRBV7-3	NA	NA	TRBJ2-5	CASSLRKPGPQETQYF	TGTGCCAGCAGCCTACGGAAGCCGGGACCCCAAGAGACCCAGTACTTC
TRBV5-1	NA	TRBD2	TRBJ2-3	CASSSDGGTTDTQYF	TGCGCCAGCAGCTCGGACGGGGGGACCACAGATACGCAGTATTTT
TRBV6-1	NA	TRBD2	TRBJ2-5	CASSEVGGGAKETQYF	TGTGCCAGCAGTGAAGTTGGCGGGGGGGCAAAAGAGACCCAGTACTTC
TRBV14	NA	NA	TRBJ2-1	CASSHRGGVPSSEQFF	TGTGCCAGCAGCCACCGAGGGGGGGTCCCCTCGAGTGAGCAGTTCTTC
TRBV30	NA	NA	TRBJ1-4	CAWSPDNQKLFF	TGTGCCTGGAGTCCAGATAACCAAAAACTGTTTTTT
TRBV14	NA	TRBD2	TRBJ2-7	CASSQETLAGPISYEQYF	TGTGCCAGCAGCCAAGAAACCCTAGCGGGGCCCATATCCTACGAGCAGTACTTC
TRBV5-6	NA	TRBD2	TRBJ2-2	CASSFGLVDTGELFF	TGTGCCAGCAGCTTTGGACTAGTCGACACCGGGGAGCTGTTTTTT
TRBV30	NA	NA	TRBJ2-3	CAIWRADTQYF	TGTGCCATTTGGAGGGCAGATACGCAGTATTTT
TRBV6-6	NA	NA	TRBJ1-2	CASSYQYTQNGYTF	TGTGCCAGCAGTTACCAATACACACAGAATGGCTACACCTTC
TRBV18	NA	NA	TRBJ2-7	CASSRQSGKGAYEQYF	TGTGCCAGCTCACGTCAATCCGGAAAGGGCGCCTACGAGCAGTACTTC
TRBV27	few	NA	TRBJ2-6	CASSLRARRGANVLTF	TGTGCCAGCAGTTTGCGGGCACGAAGAGGGGCCAACGTCCTGACTTTC
TRBV4-1	NA	NA	TRBJ1-4	CASSQESRTGATNEKLFF	TGCGCCAGCAGCCAAGAGTCAAGGACGGGAGCAACTAATGAAAAACTGTTTTTT
TRBV10-3	few	TRBD2	TRBJ2-2	CANRGGDTGELFF	TGTGCCAATCGCGGGGGGGACACCGGGGAGCTGTTTTTT
TRBV7-9	NA	NA	TRBJ1-1	CASSLGRDGGKAFF	TGTGCCAGCAGCTTAGGAAGGGACGGAGGGAAAGCTTTCTTT
TRBV2	medium-sized	TRBD1	TRBJ1-2	CASSEWRGRLNYGYTF	TGTGCCAGCAGTGAATGGAGGGGGCGCCTTAACTATGGCTACACCTTC
TRBV15	NA	NA	TRBJ2-5	CATSRTLTETQYF	TGTGCCACCAGCAGGACCCTCACGGAGACCCAGTACTTC
TRBV6-5	NA	NA	TRBJ2-7	CASSYGGGGFYEQYF	TGTGCCAGCAGTTACGGCGGAGGGGGATTCTACGAGCAGTACTTC
TRBV6-5	NA	NA	TRBJ2-2	CASTPGQFTGELFF	TGTGCCAGCACCCCGGGACAATTCACCGGGGAGCTGTTTTTT
TRBV4-1	NA	TRBD1	TRBJ2-7	CASSQRAVRTGGYEQYF	TGCGCCAGCAGCCAGAGAGCCGTGCGGACAGGGGGTTACGAGCAGTACTTC
TRBV5-1	NA	NA	TRBJ2-3	CASSLERTGTDTQYF	TGCGCCAGCAGCTTGGAGCGGACCGGCACAGATACGCAGTATTTT
TRBV7-9	few	TRBD2	TRBJ2-1	CASSLTGTSGAKEFF	TGTGCCAGCAGCCTAACCGGGACTAGCGGGGCTAAGGAGTTCTTC
TRBV4-1	NA	NA	TRBJ1-4	CASSQGAGNEKLFF	TGCGCCAGCAGCCAAGGAGCAGGGAATGAAAAACTGTTTTTT
TRBV2	NA	NA	TRBJ2-2	CASSPLPGANTGELFF	TGTGCCAGCAGCCCCCTGCCAGGCGCGAACACCGGGGAGCTGTTTTTT
TRBV5-1	NA	NA	TRBJ1-6	CASSLSYPDSPLHF	TGCGCCAGCAGCTTGTCTTACCCTGATTCACCCCTCCACTTT
TRBV18	NA	TRBD1	TRBJ1-1	CASSLRQGSTEAFF	TGTGCCAGCTCACTTCGACAGGGGTCCACTGAAGCTTTCTTT
TRBV5-1	NA	NA	TRBJ1-2	CASSLETVPRGYTF	TGCGCCAGCAGCTTGGAGACTGTTCCTAGAGGCTACACCTTC
TRBV5-6	NA	NA	TRBJ1-2	CASSLTRSVAGYTF	TGTGCCAGCAGCTTGACGCGGTCTGTAGCTGGCTACACCTTC
TRBV5-5	few	NA	TRBJ2-5	CASSFGISSLYF	TGTGCCAGCAGCTTTGGGATATCTTCTCTGTACTTC
TRBV7-2	NA	NA	TRBJ1-4	CASSFSGTVEKLFF	TGTGCCAGCAGCTTTTCCGGGACGGTTGAAAAACTGTTTTTT
TRBV2	NA	NA	TRBJ2-7	CASSETGPLNF	TGTGCCAGCAGTGAAACCGGGCCGCTAAACTTC
TRBV30	NA	NA	TRBJ1-2	CAWTWGTYGYTF	TGTGCCTGGACGTGGGGCACCTATGGCTACACCTTC
TRBV7-8	NA	TRBD2	TRBJ2-7	CASTGGGFTSSYEQYF	TGTGCCAGCACTGGCGGGGGTTTTACGAGCTCCTACGAGCAGTACTTC